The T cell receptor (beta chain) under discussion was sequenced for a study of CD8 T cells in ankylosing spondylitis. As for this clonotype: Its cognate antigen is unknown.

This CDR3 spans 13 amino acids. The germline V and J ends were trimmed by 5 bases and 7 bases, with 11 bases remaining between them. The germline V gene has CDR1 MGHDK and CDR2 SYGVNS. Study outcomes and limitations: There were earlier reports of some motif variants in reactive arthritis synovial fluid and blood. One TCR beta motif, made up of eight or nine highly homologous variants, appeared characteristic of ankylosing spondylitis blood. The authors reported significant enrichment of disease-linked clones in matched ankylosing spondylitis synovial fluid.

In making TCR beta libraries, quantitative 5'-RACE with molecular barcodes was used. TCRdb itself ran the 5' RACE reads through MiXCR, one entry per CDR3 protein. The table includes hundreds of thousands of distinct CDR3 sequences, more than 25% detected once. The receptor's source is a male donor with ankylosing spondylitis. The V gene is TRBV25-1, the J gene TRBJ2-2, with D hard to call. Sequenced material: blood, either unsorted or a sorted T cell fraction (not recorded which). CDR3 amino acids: CASSSRSGGELFF. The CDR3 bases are TGTGCCAGCAGTTCTCGGTCGGGCGGGGAGCTGTTTTTT.